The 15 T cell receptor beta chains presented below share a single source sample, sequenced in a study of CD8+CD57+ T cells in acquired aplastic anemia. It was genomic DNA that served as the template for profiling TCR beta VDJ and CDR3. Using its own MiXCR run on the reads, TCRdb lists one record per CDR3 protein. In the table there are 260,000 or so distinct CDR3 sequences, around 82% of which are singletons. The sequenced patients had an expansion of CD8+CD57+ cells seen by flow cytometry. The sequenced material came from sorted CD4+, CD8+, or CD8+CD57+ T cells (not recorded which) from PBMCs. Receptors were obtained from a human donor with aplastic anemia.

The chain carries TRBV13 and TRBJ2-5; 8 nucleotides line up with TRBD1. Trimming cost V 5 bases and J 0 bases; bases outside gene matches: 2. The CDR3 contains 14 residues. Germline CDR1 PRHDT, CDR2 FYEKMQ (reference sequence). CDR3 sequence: CASSTTGDQETQYF. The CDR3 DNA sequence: TGTGCCAGCAGCACGACAGGGGACCAAGAGACCCAGTACTTC.

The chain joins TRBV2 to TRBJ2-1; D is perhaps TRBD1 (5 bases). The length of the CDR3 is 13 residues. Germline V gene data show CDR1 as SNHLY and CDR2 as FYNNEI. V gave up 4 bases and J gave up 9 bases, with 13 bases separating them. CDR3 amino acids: CASSGQSSGEQFF. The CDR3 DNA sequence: TGTGCCAGCAGTGGACAGTCGTCAGGTGAGCAGTTCTTC.

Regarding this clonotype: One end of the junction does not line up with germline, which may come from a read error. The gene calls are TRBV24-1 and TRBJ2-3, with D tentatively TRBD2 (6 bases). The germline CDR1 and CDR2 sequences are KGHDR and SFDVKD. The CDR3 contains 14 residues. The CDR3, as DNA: TGTGCCACCGGGACTGCCGGAGGTCCCGATAAGCAGTGTTTC. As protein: CATGTAGGPDKQCF.

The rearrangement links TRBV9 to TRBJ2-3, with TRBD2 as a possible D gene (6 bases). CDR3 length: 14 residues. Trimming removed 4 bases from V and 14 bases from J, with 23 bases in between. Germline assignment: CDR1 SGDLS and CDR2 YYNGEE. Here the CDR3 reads CASSWEVGPATAYF. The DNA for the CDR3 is TGTGCCAGCAGCTGGGAGGTGGGTCCCGCTACAGCGTATTTT.

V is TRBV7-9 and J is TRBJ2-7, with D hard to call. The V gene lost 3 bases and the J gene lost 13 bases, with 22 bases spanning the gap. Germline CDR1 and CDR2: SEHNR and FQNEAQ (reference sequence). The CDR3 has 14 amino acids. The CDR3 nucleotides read TGTGCCAGCAGCTTTCGAACTGGCGGATACAGCCATTACTTC. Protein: CASSFRTGGYSHYF.

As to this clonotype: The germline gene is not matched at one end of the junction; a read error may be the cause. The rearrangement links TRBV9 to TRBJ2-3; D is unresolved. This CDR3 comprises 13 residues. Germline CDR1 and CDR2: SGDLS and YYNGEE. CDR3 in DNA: TGTGCCAGCGGGGAAGGTGGCGATACTAAGCAGTTTTTT. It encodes CASGEGGDTKQFF.

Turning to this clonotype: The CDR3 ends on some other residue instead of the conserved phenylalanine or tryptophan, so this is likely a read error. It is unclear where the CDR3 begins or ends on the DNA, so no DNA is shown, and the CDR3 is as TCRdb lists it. CDR3 loop: CASSFHPDGRALSYVY. The V and J genes are TRBV7-2 and TRBJ2-1; whether TRBD2, the table's D call, matches the DNA was not checked. The CDR3 contains 16 residues when both ends are counted. Germline V gene sequence: CDR1 SGHTA, CDR2 FQGNSA.

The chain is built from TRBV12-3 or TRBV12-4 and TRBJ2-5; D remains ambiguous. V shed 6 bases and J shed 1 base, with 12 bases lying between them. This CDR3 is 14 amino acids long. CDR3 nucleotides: TGTGCCAGCAGCTTTACCGACCCCCAAGAGACCCAGTACTTC. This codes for CASSFTDPQETQYF.

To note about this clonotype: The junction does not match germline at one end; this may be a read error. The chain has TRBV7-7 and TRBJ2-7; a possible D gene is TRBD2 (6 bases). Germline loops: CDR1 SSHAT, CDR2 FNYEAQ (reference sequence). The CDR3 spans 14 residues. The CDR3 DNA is TGTGCCAGCAGCTTGCGGGGCGCCCGTTTGTTGAACCCCTTC. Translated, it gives CASSLRGARLLNPF.

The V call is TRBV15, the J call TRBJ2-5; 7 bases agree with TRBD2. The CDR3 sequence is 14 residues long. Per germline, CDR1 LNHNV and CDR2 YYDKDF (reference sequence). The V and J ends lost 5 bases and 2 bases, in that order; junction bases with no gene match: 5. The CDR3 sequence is CATSGRSGQETQYF. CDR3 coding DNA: TGTGCCACCAGCGGACGTAGCGGGCAAGAGACCCAGTACTTC.

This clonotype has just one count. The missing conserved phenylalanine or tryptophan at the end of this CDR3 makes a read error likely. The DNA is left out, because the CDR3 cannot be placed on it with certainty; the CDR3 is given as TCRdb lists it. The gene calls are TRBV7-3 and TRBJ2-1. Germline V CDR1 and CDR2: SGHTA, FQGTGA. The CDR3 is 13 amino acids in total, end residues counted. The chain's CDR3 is CASSGAANDVQHC.

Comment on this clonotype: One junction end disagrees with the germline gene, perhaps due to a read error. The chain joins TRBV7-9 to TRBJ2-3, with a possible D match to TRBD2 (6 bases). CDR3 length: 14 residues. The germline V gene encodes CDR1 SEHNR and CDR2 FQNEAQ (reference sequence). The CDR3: CASSLVRGEQFLGF. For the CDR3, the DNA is TGTGCCAGCAGCTTAGTACGCGGGGAGCAGTTTTTGGGATTT.

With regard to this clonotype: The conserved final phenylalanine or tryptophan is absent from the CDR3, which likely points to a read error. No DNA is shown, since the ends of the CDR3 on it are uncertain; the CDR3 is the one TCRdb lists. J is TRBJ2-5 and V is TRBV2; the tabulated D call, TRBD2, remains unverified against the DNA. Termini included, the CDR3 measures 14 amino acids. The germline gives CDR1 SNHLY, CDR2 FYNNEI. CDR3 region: CATTGGTSEFGHYL.

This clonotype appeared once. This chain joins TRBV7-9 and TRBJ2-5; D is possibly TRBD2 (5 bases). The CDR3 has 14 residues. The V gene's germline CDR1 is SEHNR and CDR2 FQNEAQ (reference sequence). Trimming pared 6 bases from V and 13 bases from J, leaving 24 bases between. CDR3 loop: CASSLTRSRGNTYF. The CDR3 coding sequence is TGTGCCAGCAGTCTGACCCGGAGCCGAGGGAACACGTACTTC.

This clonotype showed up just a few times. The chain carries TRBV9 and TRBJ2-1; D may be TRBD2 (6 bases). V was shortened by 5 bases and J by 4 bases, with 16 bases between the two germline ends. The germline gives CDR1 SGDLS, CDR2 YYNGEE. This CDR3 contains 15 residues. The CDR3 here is CASSMGEETYNEQFF. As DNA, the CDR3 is TGTGCCAGCAGTATGGGGGAGGAAACTTACAATGAGCAGTTCTTC.